This T cell receptor beta chain was captured by sequencing in a study of T cell responses to AZD1222 COVID-19 vaccine (dated by TCRdb to the early 2020s). Notes on the research overall: AZD1222 recipients with second doses at about 4 weeks or about 12 weeks were pooled, because spike-specific TCR depth and breadth did not differ between schedules. Trial participants were enrolled by age into 18-55, 56-69 and 70-plus year subgroups, with roughly 160, 29 and 62 TCR-sequenced participants respectively. TCR sequencing covered fewer than 250 trial participants: 207 given two doses of AZD1222 and around 26 given two doses of MenACWY control vaccine.

The CDR3 regions of human TCRbeta chains were subjected to immunosequencing. As for how the authors treated the data: Repertoire TCRs were checked for matches against a reference library of SARS-CoV-2-specific TCRs that had been generated using the MIRA antigen-specificity platform. Breadth was defined as the fraction of unique TCRs that were SARS-CoV-2-associated, and depth was defined as the fraction of total T cells that were SARS-CoV-2-associated. Using the MIRA data, every spike-specific TCR was mapped to the spike region that the TCR reacted to and assigned to either a CD4 or a CD8 class. Log10-transformed breadth and depth values were compared by one-way ANOVA with Sidak's multiple comparisons tests. The clones in this table, taken by TCRdb from immuneACCESS, are in-frame only. Not every clone is retained; where verified, under half of the shortfall comes from an unresolved V gene, and the cause of the rest is unknown. That table furnishes V, J and clone size, whereas the DNA furnished D and trimming. The table for this sample lists roughly 100,000 clones; nearly 95% of them were counted only once. The ten largest account for less than 5% of the sample.

The junction carries 17 bases between V and J, which are trimmed by 1 base and 5 bases respectively. Spanning cysteine to phenylalanine, the CDR3 consists of 16 amino acids. Only the CDR3 DNA is retained, 48 bases long and in frame from the first base. CDR1 LGHDT and CDR2 YNNKEL are derived from the germline V gene (reference sequence). The paper's findings and limits, for the study overall: Participants were mostly white British and included more females than males, and it was suggested by the authors that clonal diversity may have been underestimated. The 56-69-year group was small, and its depth increase did not reach significance, likely because of low power. Reportedly, close to half of the unique spike-specific TCRs recognized epitopes lying outside the regions that are mutated in the B.1.351 and B.1.1.7 variants. Conclusions about previously exposed vaccinees are limited because only five to seven AZD1222 recipients were SARS-CoV-2 seropositive at baseline. After two AZD1222 doses, both the breadth and the depth of spike-specific TCRs were significantly higher than at day 0 and than in MenACWY recipients. Because no day 14 peak-response samples were available, repertoires were characterized only after the peak T cell response. CD4 TCRs associated with the vaccine covered the entire spike protein, and the dominant responses were in regions 160-218 and 743-854.

In the paper's terms, the time point label means: baseline before first vaccination. Samples from vaccinated people were obtained from the UK trials COV001 and COV002, which included a single-blind randomized controlled phase 2/3 trial of AZD1222 (ChAdOx1 nCoV-19) in healthy adults. For TCRbeta chain sequencing, PBMC samples were collected from trial participants at day 0 and at day 28 after the second dose. This clone was detected only once. Its antigen is unknown. Base qualities are not recorded, but no much larger clone differs from it by a single base. This receptor was obtained from an adult in good health. The V and J genes are TRBV3-1 (or the pseudogene TRBV3-2) and TRBJ2-5; the D gene is perhaps TRBD2, from 6 matching bases. Sequencing used peripheral blood, obtained on day 0 of AZD1222 vaccination. CDR3 loop: CASSQGRSGPGETQYF. The nucleotides read TGTGCCAGCAGCCAAGGGAGGAGCGGGCCGGGGGAGACCCAGTACTTC.